This T cell receptor (beta chain) was sequenced for a study of blood T cell repertoires in COVID-19. This clone was picked up a small number of times. The repertoire was sequenced with immunoSEQ multiplex PCR; TCRdb's copy has only in-frame clones and lacks some. The data show fewer than 300,000 clones, roughly 92% seen once. The CDR3 sequence is 14 residues long. CDR1 LGHNA and CDR2 YNFKEQ come from the germline V gene. Trimming at V came to 3 bases and at J to 0 bases, leaving 2 bases not matched to a gene. What was sequenced was peripheral blood. The chain couples TRBV4-2 to TRBJ2-7; TRBD1 matches 7 bases. The receptor was isolated from a woman in her 30s with COVID-19, enrolled during active disease. The CDR3 DNA follows: TGTGCCAGCAGCCAGGACAGGAACTCCTACGAGCAGTACTTC. Translated: CASSQDRNSYEQYF.